The source of this TCR beta chain is a study of tumor and adjacent non-tumor tissue in lung cancer. At the level of the study: There were 11 to 13 adenocarcinoma, 2 squamous cell carcinoma and 1 small cell lung cancer cases. Each sample yielded around 4 million productive TCRbeta reads on average.

This sample's RNA came from whole unsorted tissue. More than 3 cm separated this lung sample from the edge of the tumor. Whole-study findings and limits: Tumor repertoires had a smaller top 100 clone share than normal lung.

Trimming shortened V by 0 bases and J by 8 bases, and 16 bases separated the two germline ends. This CDR3 region has 14 residues. Germline CDR1 DFQATT, CDR2 SNEGSKA (reference sequence). Three rounds of nested PCR, following a modified ARM-PCR protocol, produced the TCRbeta library. TCRdb itself ran the multiplex PCR reads through MiXCR, one entry per CDR3 protein. Here the sample spans approximately 68,000 distinct CDR3 sequences, roughly 77% being singletons. This clonotype was counted between two and nine times. Its target is unknown. This chain uses TRBV20-1 with TRBJ1-1, with a possible D match to TRBD1 (5 bases). The sample taken for sequencing was distant non-tumor lung tissue. The sequence derives from a man in his 60s with non-small cell lung cancer. DNA of the CDR3: TGCAGTGCTAGAGACGGACAAGGTATAACCGAAGCTTTCTTT. Amino acids: CSARDGQGITEAFF.